These 14 T cell receptor beta chains came from one sample sequenced in a study of T cells in Graves' hyperthyroidism and ophthalmopathy. It was RNA transcripts that yielded the amplified TCR beta CDR3 regions. The TCR CDR3 was amplified in a first-round RT-PCR using the HTBI primer set. A single record per CDR3 protein comes from TCRdb applying MiXCR to the multiplex PCR reads. The table lists roughly 200,000 distinct CDR3 sequences, roughly 18% of them singletons. The material sequenced was blood. These receptors were taken from a middle-aged man with Graves' hyperthyroidism.

In its sample, this clonotype was seen many times. This chain joins TRBV2 and TRBJ2-3, with D perhaps TRBD1 (6 bases). Germline values: CDR1 SNHLY, CDR2 FYNNEI. Deletions cut 6 bases from V and 5 bases from J, with 18 bases between. The CDR3 loop spans 15 amino acids. CDR3 residues: CASSLGTQTKDTQYF. In DNA, the CDR3 is TGTGCCAGCAGCTTAGGGACACAGACAAAAGATACGCAGTATTTT.

This clonotype was observed many times. V gene TRBV5-1 combines with J gene TRBJ2-1; 11 bases fit TRBD2. The junction had 6 bases not matched to a gene; V was cut back by 4 bases and J by 6 bases. The CDR3 extends over 15 amino acids. The germline gives CDR1 SGHRS, CDR2 YFSETQ. The CDR3 is CASSRGLAGGNEQFF. As DNA, the CDR3 is TGCGCCAGCAGCCGGGGGCTAGCGGGGGGCAATGAGCAGTTCTTC.

This clonotype was seen many times. The rearrangement uses TRBV20-1 and TRBJ2-7; no clear D gene. Germline CDR1 is DFQATT and CDR2 is SNEGSKA (reference sequence). Trimming removed 3 bases at V and 5 bases at J, with 14 bases between. The CDR3 has 13 amino acids. The CDR3 DNA is TGCAGTGCTAGGAATCAGGATACGAACGAGCAGTACTTC. It specifies CSARNQDTNEQYF.

This clonotype was seen a single time. A much larger clone differs by one base, so this may be a read error. The rearrangement joins TRBV6-2 or TRBV6-3 to TRBJ2-7; a possible D gene is TRBD1 (6 bases). Germline V CDR1 and CDR2: MNHEY, SVGEGT. Trimming shortened V by 6 bases and J by 4 bases, and 16 bases separated the two germline ends. This CDR3 has 14 residues. CDR3 coding DNA: TGTGCCAGCAGCATCCTGGGCAGGGGTTACGAGCAGTACTTC. Translated, it gives CASSILGRGYEQYF.

This clonotype has ten or more counts. The J gene is TRBJ2-1, the V gene TRBV12-3 or TRBV12-4; 9 nucleotides line up with TRBD2. The CDR3 loop spans 17 amino acids. Trimming cost V 4 bases and J 1 base; bases outside gene matches: 8. The DNA for the CDR3 is TGTGCCAGCAGTTCAATCATAGCGGGGGAATCCTACAATGAGCAGTTCTTC. Translated: CASSSIIAGESYNEQFF.

This clonotype was seen ten or more times. This chain connects TRBV18 to TRBJ2-1, with 11 bases aligning to TRBD1. The CDR3 loop spans 14 amino acids. Germline CDR1 reads KGHSH; CDR2 reads LQKENI. V shed 3 bases and J 9 bases; nucleotides not matched to a gene: 4. Here the CDR3 reads CASSPGTGGGEQFF. For the CDR3, the DNA is TGTGCCAGCTCACCCGGGACAGGGGGAGGTGAGCAGTTCTTC.

This clonotype was seen at least ten times. As DNA, the CDR3 is TGTGCCAGCAGCGAATACAGTCTCCGTCCAGAAAAACTGTTTTTT. Its protein is CASSEYSLRPEKLFF. This sequence joins TRBV7-8 and TRBJ1-4; no definite D call. Germline CDR1 reads SGHVS; CDR2 reads FQNEAQ. There are 15 residues in the CDR3. V lost 5 bases to trimming and J lost 8 bases, with 18 bases between them.

This clonotype showed up many times. The CDR3, as DNA: TGTGCCAGCAGCCTCGGAAGGGCGAGCAATCAGCCCCAGCATTTT. It codes for CASSLGRASNQPQHF. This rearrangement joins TRBV7-2 to TRBJ1-5; D remains unclear. The V and J ends lost 5 bases and 1 base respectively, with 12 bases between them. Germline V CDR1 and CDR2: SGHTA, FQGNSA. This CDR3 comprises 15 residues.

This clonotype was seen more than once but under ten times. The rearrangement links TRBV28 to TRBJ2-1; unclear D gene. With 1 base removed from V and 11 bases from J, the gap between germline ends came to 9 bases. Germline values: CDR1 MDHEN, CDR2 SYDVKM. This CDR3 region has 12 residues. Written as DNA, the CDR3 is TGTGCCAGCAGTTTATTGAATCAGAAGCAGTTCTTC. Protein sequence: CASSLLNQKQFF.

This clonotype was seen at least ten times. This chain links TRBV5-1 with TRBJ2-5, with D tentatively TRBD2 (5 bases). Per germline, CDR1 SGHRS and CDR2 YFSETQ. V was cut by 0 bases and J by 2 bases, with 14 bases left in between. This CDR3 is 16 amino acids long. The CDR3 region has the DNA TGCGCCAGCAGCTTGGTAGTCGGGAAACAGCAAGAGACCCAGTACTTC. Translating it yields CASSLVVGKQQETQYF.

This clonotype was seen only a few times. The gene calls are TRBV29-1 and TRBJ2-7, with 8 positions matching TRBD1. CDR3 size: 13 residues. CDR1 is SQVTM, CDR2 ANQGSEA, per germline. The V segment lost 7 bases and the J segment 2 bases; nucleotides outside the gene matches: 7. The CDR3 DNA reads as TGCAGCGCCGAGACAGGGGCCCCCTACGAGCAGTACTTC. This encodes CSAETGAPYEQYF.

This clonotype was counted ten times or more. The chain recombines TRBV10-3 with TRBJ1-1; 8 bases agree with TRBD1. The CDR3 extends over 14 amino acids. The germline CDR1 and CDR2 sequences are ENHRY and SYGVKD. V shed 4 bases, J shed 3 bases, and the junction held 4 bases outside the gene matches. In DNA, the CDR3 is TGTGCCATCAGTGCGTCGGACAGGGACACTGAAGCTTTCTTT. The encoded protein is CAISASDRDTEAFF.

This clonotype was counted at least ten times. The gene calls are TRBV7-9 and TRBJ1-6, with TRBD1 as a possible D gene (5 bases). Germline assignment: CDR1 SEHNR and CDR2 FQNEAQ (reference sequence). V dropped 5 bases and J dropped 9 bases, with 14 bases sitting between them. CDR3 size: 14 residues. CDR3 coding DNA: TGTGCCAGCAGCCCCCGGGACGGCTCTTCACCCCTCCACTTT. Protein: CASSPRDGSSPLHF. Combining the CDR3 with reference TRBV7-9 and TRBJ1-6 gives the whole variable domain DTGVSQNPRHKITKRGQNVTFRCDPISEHNRLYWYRQTLGQGPEFLTYFQNEAQLEKSRLLSDRFSAERPKGSFSTLEIQRTEQGDSAMYLCASSPRDGSSPLHFGNGTRLTVT.

CDR3 amino acids: CASSATYGYTF. CDR3 bases: TGTGCCAGCAGCGCGACCTATGGCTACACCTTC. The rearrangement links TRBV3-1 to TRBJ1-2, with D uncertain. The CDR3 consists of 11 residues. The V end lost 5 bases, the J end lost 4 bases, and 5 bases lay between the germline ends. The V gene's germline CDR1 is LGHDT and CDR2 YNNKEL (reference sequence).